The source of this TCR beta chain is a study of T cells after somatic rescue of genetic block. Assay used: immunoSEQ multiplex PCR; TCRdb lists only in-frame clones, some missing. The sample consists of tens of thousands of clones, approximately 90% of them appearing once. Germline CDR1 and CDR2: SGHRS and YFSETQ. This CDR3 is 20 amino acids long. V shed 5 bases, J shed 6 bases, and the junction held 24 bases outside the gene matches. Input material: peripheral blood mononuclear cells (PBMCs). V is TRBV5-1 and J is TRBJ2-1, with TRBD1 matching 9 bases. The sequence was collected from a young woman. In DNA form, the CDR3 reads TGCGCCAGCAGAGAGACCGGGACAGGGCTTTCGCGGGACTCCGGCAATGAGCAGTTCTTC. Amino acid sequence: CASRETGTGLSRDSGNEQFF.